This passage covers 13 T cell receptor beta chains from one sample sequenced in a study of blood T cells in healthy people across ages. Through a sample-barcoded 5' primer and a J-beta primer mix, a second PCR was run for roughly 7 to 11 cycles. TCRdb reanalysed the 5' RACE reads using MiXCR and keeps one entry per CDR3 protein. The sample holds roughly 800,000 distinct CDR3 sequences, more than 45% seen once. Sequencing input: blood. The origin of the receptors is a man aged 25 to 40 in good health.

This clonotype was seen repeatedly, ten times or more. The chain is built from TRBV20-1 and TRBJ1-2; D is unresolved. The CDR3 has 13 amino acids. Germline V gives CDR1 DFQATT, CDR2 SNEGSKA (reference sequence). Trimming pared 4 bases from V and 4 bases from J, leaving 13 bases between. CDR3 residues: CSANLALLYGYTF. CDR3 in DNA: TGCAGTGCTAACCTTGCCCTTCTCTATGGCTACACCTTC.

V gene TRBV3-1 combines with J gene TRBJ2-5; 7 nucleotides line up with TRBD1. In germline, CDR1 is LGHDT, CDR2 YNNKEL (reference sequence). This CDR3 has 16 residues. J gave up 3 bases and V 2 bases, and 9 bases lay outside the gene matches. The CDR3 loop reads CASSQPSTTGEETQYF. In DNA form, the CDR3 reads TGTGCCAGCAGCCAACCCTCCACAACAGGGGAAGAGACCCAGTACTTC.

This clonotype has only one observation. The chain recombines TRBV7-2 with TRBJ2-1; 7 nucleotides align to TRBD2. The CDR3 covers 16 residues. CDR1 and CDR2 from the germline V gene are SGHTA and FQGNSA. V was clipped by 5 bases and J by 0 bases; unmatched bases: 7. CDR3 sequence (DNA): TGTGCCAGCAGCCCGAGGGACTACCACTCCTACAATGAGCAGTTCTTC. It translates to CASSPRDYHSYNEQFF.

This chain links TRBV10-3 with TRBJ1-2, with a weak D call TRBD1 (5 bases). Germline V CDR1 and CDR2: ENHRY, SYGVKD. There are 16 residues in the CDR3. With 6 bases removed from V and 6 bases from J, the gap between germline ends came to 23 bases. The CDR3 coding sequence is TGTGCCATCAGGCCTGGGGGGACGTATGGGAGAAATGGCTACACCTTC. This sequence encodes CAIRPGGTYGRNGYTF.

The chain recombines TRBV18 with TRBJ2-1, with 9 bases matching TRBD1. With the DNA end fitting TRBJ2-7 better, the J assignment may be wrong. The germline V gene has CDR1 KGHSH and CDR2 LQKENI. The CDR3 is 14 amino acids. Written as DNA, the CDR3 is TGTGCCAGCTCGCGGGACAGGGCCAATTACGAGCAGTACTTC. This encodes CASSRDRANYEQYF.

The chain employs TRBV20-1 and TRBJ2-3; TRBD1 is a possible D gene (5 bases). The ends were cut back, 6 bases at V and 1 base at J, with 11 bases in the middle. The CDR3 length is 13 residues. Germline lookup yields CDR1 DFQATT and CDR2 SNEGSKA (reference sequence). Here the CDR3 DNA reads TGCAGTGCCACGCTGACAGGCACAGATACGCAGTATTTT. Amino acid sequence: CSATLTGTDTQYF.

This chain connects TRBV20-1 to TRBJ2-7; the D gene could be TRBD1 or TRBD2 (7 bases each). This CDR3 spans 14 amino acids. Germline V CDR1 and CDR2: DFQATT, SNEGSKA (reference sequence). Between the trimmed V and J ends, which lost 5 bases and 7 bases, there was a span of 21 bases. In DNA, the CDR3 is TGCAGTGCTTCCCCAGGGGGGGAAACCCGGGAGCAGTACTTC. This codes for CSASPGGETREQYF.

The V and J genes are TRBV29-1 and TRBJ2-7; D gene unclear. Germline-derived CDR1 and CDR2 are SQVTM and ANQGSEA. CDR3 length: 13 residues. V was shortened by 6 bases and J by 3 bases, with 15 bases between the two germline ends. The CDR3 nucleotides read TGCAGCGTGGAGTTCGTAGGCCTCTACGAGCAGTACTTC. Translating it yields CSVEFVGLYEQYF.

The chain combines TRBV11-3 with TRBJ2-1, with 7 bases aligning to TRBD2. The V segment lost 4 bases and the J segment 5 bases; nucleotides outside the gene matches: 5. The length of the CDR3 is 14 residues. Germline CDR1 reads SGHNT; CDR2 reads YENEEA. This CDR3 is CASSSRDYNNEQFF. CDR3 nucleotides: TGTGCCAGCAGCTCACGGGACTACAACAATGAGCAGTTCTTC.

In its sample, this clonotype was seen a few times. The V and J genes are TRBV28 and TRBJ1-2; D is ambiguous. This CDR3 is built from 15 residues. Trimming removed 6 bases at V and 3 bases at J, with 17 bases between. CDR1 MDHEN and CDR2 SYDVKM come from the germline V gene. In DNA form, the CDR3 reads TGTGCCAGCAGCCCCCGAGCTGTTACGGACTATGGCTACACCTTC. It is translated as CASSPRAVTDYGYTF.

V usage is TRBV4-3 and J usage is TRBJ2-1; 14 bases agree with TRBD2. Germline V lookup: CDR1 LGHNA, CDR2 YSLEER. V dropped 0 bases and J dropped 7; count of bases not matched to a gene: 2. The CDR3 is made up of 16 amino acids. CDR3 nucleotide sequence: TGCGCCAGCAGCCAAGAGGGACTAGCGGGAGAAAATGAGCAGTTCTTC. Translating gives CASSQEGLAGENEQFF.

For this clonotype: The junction shows a germline mismatch at one end, possibly a read error. V is TRBV12-3 or TRBV12-4 and J is TRBJ2-3; 7 positions match TRBD1. The CDR3 contains 14 residues. For the CDR3, the DNA is TGTGCCGGCAGTCTAAACAGGGGAACAGATACGCAGTATTTT. Translating it yields CAGSLNRGTDTQYF.

This chain links TRBV5-5 with TRBJ1-2, with 9 bases matching TRBD1. The CDR3 has 16 amino acids. From germline, CDR1 is SGHKS and CDR2 YYEKEE (reference sequence). The V segment lost 6 bases and the J segment 2 bases; nucleotides outside the gene matches: 11. The CDR3 DNA follows: TGTGCCAGCAACCTGGGGACAGGGATAGGGAACTATGGCTACACCTTC. Translated, it gives CASNLGTGIGNYGYTF.